These T cell receptor beta chains were read from a single sample in a study of post-analysis software for immune sequencing data. TCRdb reprocessed the PCR reads via MiXCR and lists one record per CDR3 protein. Of 350,000 to 500,000 distinct CDR3 sequences in the sample, approximately 38% were seen once. Sequenced: blood. The receptor source for this set is a girl aged 2-10 years with multiple sclerosis. Both conserved end residues are part of each CDR3. The D gene is left open where the match is weak. Only some rows state a clone size, as once, few, many or a class for expanded clones.

TRBV7-9	TRBD2	TRBJ2-7	NA	CASSPSGTSGMCEQYF	TGTGCCAGCAGCCCTTCCGGGACTAGCGGGATGTGCGAGCAGTACTTC
TRBV20-1	TRBD2	TRBJ2-1	few	CSAGRTSGYNEQFF	TGCAGTGCAGGCCGGACTAGCGGGTACAATGAGCAGTTCTTC
TRBV18	TRBD1	TRBJ2-7	many	CASSPRTGPYEQYF	TGTGCCAGCTCACCTAGGACAGGCCCCTACGAGCAGTACTTC
TRBV7-9	NA	TRBJ1-4	once	CASSLFPDSPTNEKLFF	TGTGCCAGCAGCTTATTTCCGGACAGTCCAACTAATGAAAAACTGTTTTTT
TRBV6-5	NA	TRBJ1-5	once	CASSYLPLDSGNQPQHF	TGTGCCAGCAGTTACTTGCCGCTAGACTCGGGCAATCAGCCCCAGCATTTT
TRBV20-1	TRBD2	TRBJ2-7	few	CSAVKTSGYYEQYF	TGCAGTGCTGTAAAGACTAGCGGGTACTACGAGCAGTACTTC
TRBV6-1	NA	TRBJ1-5	NA	CASSALGGGRGQPQHF	TGTGCCAGCAGCGCTCTTGGGGGGGGCAGAGGTCAGCCCCAGCATTTT
TRBV7-2	NA	TRBJ2-5	few	CASSLARAETQYF	TGTGCCAGCAGCTTAGCCAGGGCCGAGACCCAGTACTTC
TRBV9	NA	TRBJ2-7	NA	CASSPRAAADLPYEQYF	TGTGCCAGCAGCCCTAGGGCGGCAGCTGATTTACCCTACGAGCAGTACTTC
TRBV29-1	NA	TRBJ1-4	many	CSVRLGSHNREKLFF	TGCAGCGTTCGACTCGGGTCGCACAATAGGGAAAAACTGTTTTTT
TRBV5-4	NA	TRBJ2-5	NA	CASSPTGQIQETQYF	TGTGCCAGCAGCCCAACCGGACAGATCCAAGAGACCCAGTACTTC
TRBV20-1	NA	TRBJ2-3	NA	CSASRGESTDTQYF	TGCAGTGCTAGTAGAGGGGAGAGTACAGATACGCAGTATTTT
TRBV7-9	TRBD1	TRBJ2-7	NA	CASSNPGQGATEQYF	TGTGCCAGCAGTAATCCGGGACAGGGGGCGACCGAGCAGTACTTC
TRBV5-1	NA	TRBJ1-2	NA	CASSPDRYRYGYTF	TGCGCCAGCAGCCCAGACAGGTACCGCTATGGCTACACCTTC
TRBV15	NA	TRBJ2-7	few	CATSRKRREGGSYEQYF	TGTGCCACCAGCAGAAAGCGGAGAGAGGGTGGGTCCTACGAGCAGTACTTC